This T cell receptor beta chain was recovered during a study of metastatic and nonmetastatic thyroid tumors. Overall study: Where malignant and benign thyroid patients were concerned, repertoires were compared across blood and tumor or nodule tissue.

Overall study results and limits: As reported, TCR beta diversity in blood and tumor was significantly higher in malignant thyroid tumors than in benign nodules.

Every patient was untreated before thyroid surgery. From germline, CDR1 is LNHDA and CDR2 SQIVND (reference sequence). CDR3 size: 14 residues. Original processing notes: Clinicopathological groups differed in CDR3, with these differences serving to build a distant-metastasis classifier for papillary thyroid cancer. TCRdb re-analyzed the PCR reads through MiXCR. TCRdb, rather than the study authors, made the V and J calls. The sample has about 13,000 clones, less than 30% seen once. This clone appeared many times. Its antigen is as yet unknown. The junction departs from the called germline gene at one end, perhaps through a read error.

V is TRBV19 and J is TRBJ2-2; 7 nucleotides match TRBD1. The specimen was blood. The source is a female donor with papillary thyroid cancer or a benign thyroid nodule (not recorded which). Some clones in this sample may be carry-over from other donors' samples. CDR3 bases: TGTGCCAGTAGGATACAGGGGAGCACCGGGGAGCTGGTTTTT. Translated, it gives CASRIQGSTGELVF.